Below are 25 T cell receptor beta chains sequenced from a single sample in a study of beta chain features in type 1 diabetes. Since all of the isolated RNA was reverse transcribed, expressed TCRB transcripts were what got sequenced. The method was immunoSEQ multiplex PCR; TCRdb's version includes in-frame clones alone and lacks a portion of them. Among around 250,000 clones listed, roughly 13% were seen once. Study findings and constraints: Moderately but significantly shorter TCRB CDR3s were found in Type 1 diabetes patients in all four CD4+ subsets.

What these receptors recognize is not known. Input material: naive CD4+ T cells from blood. The receptors shown here come from a man in his thirties or forties with type 1 diabetes.

This clone has just a few counts. The V gene is TRBV30, the J gene TRBJ1-1; tentative D call: TRBD1 (5 bases). The CDR3 loop spans 12 amino acids. Between the trimmed V and J ends, which lost 3 bases and 6 bases, there was a span of 11 bases. The germline gives CDR1 GTSNPN, CDR2 SVGIG (reference sequence). CDR3 protein: CAWREGLSEAFF. For the CDR3, the DNA is TGTGCCTGGAGGGAGGGGTTGTCTGAAGCTTTCTTT.

This chain uses TRBV5-1 with TRBJ2-7; 9 bases align to TRBD1. CDR3 length: 13 amino acids. CDR1 and CDR2 (germline): SGHRS, YFSETQ. V lost 3 bases to trimming and J lost 7 bases; unmatched junction nucleotides: 5. The CDR3, as DNA: TGCGCCAGCAGCTCGGGGACAGGGCTAGAGCAGTACTTC. It is translated as CASSSGTGLEQYF.

This chain joins TRBV29-1 and TRBJ2-7; D remains unclear. The CDR3 sequence is 11 residues long. Germline lookup yields CDR1 SQVTM and CDR2 ANQGSEA. V gave up 6 bases and J gave up 1 base, with 7 bases separating them. The CDR3 loop reads CSVRRSYEQYF. The DNA of the CDR3 is TGCAGCGTCCGCAGGTCCTACGAGCAGTACTTC.

This clone was counted only a few times. The rearrangement uses TRBV5-1 and TRBJ2-5; 11 bases fit TRBD1. Germline CDR1 and CDR2: SGHRS and YFSETQ. This CDR3 has 13 amino acids. V lost 7 bases to trimming and J lost 4 bases; unmatched junction nucleotides: 3. CDR3 region: CASVGQGGETQYF. The CDR3 DNA reads as TGCGCCAGCGTGGGACAGGGGGGAGAGACCCAGTACTTC.

The V and J genes are TRBV5-1 and TRBJ2-1; 7 bases match TRBD1. In germline, CDR1 is SGHRS, CDR2 YFSETQ. The CDR3 has 15 amino acids. V lost 3 bases, J lost 0 bases, and 3 bases stayed unmatched. CDR3 protein: CASSSDRSSYNEQFF. Written as DNA, the CDR3 is TGCGCCAGCAGCTCGGACAGGAGCTCCTACAATGAGCAGTTCTTC.

The rearrangement links TRBV7-2 to TRBJ2-7; 11 nucleotides match TRBD2. After removal of 5 bases from V and 1 base from J, the junction contained 4 bases not matched to a gene. Germline loops: CDR1 SGHTA, CDR2 FQGNSA. The CDR3 has 15 amino acids. CDR3 nucleotides: TGTGCCAGCAGCCCCGGGACTAGCGGATCCTACGAGCAGTACTTC. This gives the protein CASSPGTSGSYEQYF.

The chain joins TRBV19 to TRBJ2-3; no firm D call. Trimming shortened V by 4 bases and J by 6 bases, and 14 bases separated the two germline ends. Germline V gene lookup returns CDR1 LNHDA and CDR2 SQIVND (reference sequence). The CDR3 sequence is 14 residues long. The CDR3 DNA reads TGTGCCAGTAGTAACCTGGCCACCGGGGATACGCAGTATTTT. Encoded protein: CASSNLATGDTQYF.

The chain couples TRBV9 to TRBJ2-2, with 9 bases aligning to TRBD1. V lost 4 bases, J lost 5 bases, and 6 bases stayed unmatched. This CDR3 has 15 amino acids. CDR1 is SGDLS, CDR2 YYNGEE, per germline. CDR3 DNA sequence: TGTGCCAGCAGCCCCCGACAGGGGGGGACCGGGGAGCTGTTTTTT. It is translated as CASSPRQGGTGELFF.

The CDR3 sequence is CASTPGLSSGANVLTF. CDR3 sequence (DNA): TGTGCCAGCACCCCGGGACTAAGCTCTGGGGCCAACGTCCTGACTTTC. The chain has TRBV7-9 and TRBJ2-6; 7 bases line up with TRBD2. CDR1 is SEHNR and CDR2 is FQNEAQ in the germline V gene (reference sequence). The V and J ends lost 7 bases and 0 bases, in that order; junction bases with no gene match: 6. The CDR3 contains 16 residues.

The chain couples TRBV9 to TRBJ2-3, with D hard to call. CDR1 is SGDLS, CDR2 YYNGEE, per germline. The CDR3 has 16 residues. Trimming pared 0 bases from V and 1 base from J, leaving 12 bases between. CDR3 DNA: TGTGCCAGCAGCGTAGGGTTACTCCTCGGCACAGATACGCAGTATTTT. As protein: CASSVGLLLGTDTQYF.

There are a few counts of this clone. The rearrangement joins TRBV2 to TRBJ1-2, with D perhaps matching TRBD1 (5 bases). Germline CDR1 reads SNHLY; CDR2 reads FYNNEI. Between the trimmed V and J ends, which lost 4 bases and 5 bases, there was a span of 8 bases. This CDR3 has 12 amino acids. Here the CDR3 DNA reads TGTGCCAGCAGTGCGGAGGGGTATGGCTACACCTTC. Translation: CASSAEGYGYTF.

This sequence joins TRBV30 and TRBJ2-5, with a tentative D call TRBD1 (6 bases). The germline gives CDR1 GTSNPN, CDR2 SVGIG (reference sequence). This CDR3 is built from 13 residues. V was shortened by 2 bases and J by 1 base, with 8 bases between the two germline ends. The CDR3 DNA follows: TGTGCCTGGAGTCAAGGGGGCCAAGAGACCCAGTACTTC. Protein: CAWSQGGQETQYF.

This clone occurred a few times. The chain employs TRBV6-6 and TRBJ2-3, with a possible D match to TRBD2 (6 bases). Germline V gene data show CDR1 as MNHNY and CDR2 as SVGAGI (reference sequence). V was pared by 8 bases and J by 2 bases, with 11 bases between. CDR3 size: 13 residues. CDR3 region: CASGGLHTDTQYF. The CDR3 DNA reads as TGTGCCAGCGGCGGACTACACACAGATACGCAGTATTTT.

V usage is TRBV2 and J usage is TRBJ2-1, with D tentatively TRBD2 (5 bases). From germline, CDR1 is SNHLY and CDR2 FYNNEI. This CDR3 spans 11 amino acids. V lost 6 bases, J lost 9 bases, and 9 bases lay in between. The CDR3 bases are TGTGCCAGCAGGCCCGCGGGTGAGCAGTTCTTC. Translated, it gives CASRPAGEQFF.

V is TRBV5-1 and J is TRBJ2-1; TRBD2 aligns across 11 bases. The junction had 2 bases not matched to a gene; V was cut back by 0 bases and J by 6 bases. Per germline, CDR1 SGHRS and CDR2 YFSETQ. The CDR3 loop spans 15 amino acids. This chain's CDR3 is CASSLGTSGLNEQFF. The CDR3 DNA reads TGCGCCAGCAGCTTGGGGACTAGCGGGCTCAATGAGCAGTTCTTC.

This clone showed up just a few times. The chain combines TRBV5-1 with TRBJ2-3; 9 nucleotides line up with TRBD1. V lost 5 bases to trimming and J lost 4 bases; unmatched junction nucleotides: 5. Germline V gene sequence: CDR1 SGHRS, CDR2 YFSETQ. The CDR3 sequence is 14 residues long. This chain's CDR3 is CASSGQGNADTQYF. The CDR3 DNA reads TGCGCCAGCAGTGGACAGGGGAATGCAGATACGCAGTATTTT.

This clone has just a few counts. The rearrangement uses TRBV6-5 and TRBJ2-1; D is undetermined. The CDR3 extends over 14 amino acids. The ends were cut back, 8 bases at V and 0 bases at J, with 11 bases in the middle. Germline CDR1 is MNHEY and CDR2 is SVGAGI. The chain's CDR3 is CASGPKLSYNEQFF. CDR3 coding DNA: TGTGCCAGCGGTCCAAAACTCTCCTACAATGAGCAGTTCTTC.

This clone was seen a handful of times. This chain joins TRBV30 and TRBJ1-1, with TRBD1 as a possible D gene (6 bases). The CDR3 loop spans 14 amino acids. V lost 3 bases and J lost 6, with 17 bases in between. Germline CDR1 and CDR2: GTSNPN and SVGIG (reference sequence). CDR3 region: CAWRGGGGAAEAFF. CDR3 nucleotides: TGTGCCTGGAGGGGCGGAGGGGGGGCGGCTGAAGCTTTCTTT.

This clone was found many times. The V call is TRBV7-9, the J call TRBJ1-2; 8 nucleotides agree with TRBD1. Looked up from germline, CDR1 is SEHNR and CDR2 is FQNEAQ (reference sequence). V shed 4 bases and J 8 bases; nucleotides not matched to a gene: 6. The CDR3 covers 13 residues. The chain's CDR3 is CASSWGQEVGYTF. The CDR3 region has the DNA TGTGCCAGCAGCTGGGGACAGGAGGTGGGCTACACCTTC.

The V call is TRBV2, the J call TRBJ2-1; 10 bases agree with TRBD2. Germline-derived CDR1 and CDR2 are SNHLY and FYNNEI. This CDR3 region has 15 residues. J lost 0 bases, V lost 4 bases, and 0 bases had no gene match. The CDR3 loop reads CASSGLAGSYNEQFF. The DNA for the CDR3 is TGTGCCAGCAGTGGACTAGCGGGCTCCTACAATGAGCAGTTCTTC. Full variable domain (rest looked up from reference TRBV2 and TRBJ2-1): EPEVTQTPSHQVTQMGQEVILRCVPISNHLYFYWYRQILGQKVEFLVSFYNNEISEKSEIFDDQFSVERPDGSNFTLKIRSTKLEDSAMYFCASSGLAGSYNEQFFGPGTRLTVL.

The gene calls are TRBV28 and TRBJ1-2; possibly TRBD1 for D (5 bases). The CDR3 covers 16 residues. In germline, CDR1 is MDHEN, CDR2 SYDVKM. V was shortened by 5 bases and J by 4 bases, with 20 bases between the two germline ends. CDR3 in DNA: TGTGCCAGCAGTCCACCGGGACTTCAGGTCTTCTATGGCTACACCTTC. Amino acid sequence: CASSPPGLQVFYGYTF.

A few counts support this clone. V usage is TRBV6-5 and J usage is TRBJ1-1; TRBD1 matches at 8 bases. The CDR3 is 14 residues long. Germline V lookup: CDR1 MNHEY, CDR2 SVGAGI. Trimming at V came to 6 bases and at J to 4 bases, leaving 7 bases not matched to a gene. The CDR3 coding sequence is TGTGCCAGCAGGTCAGGGGGCGTGGGCACTGAAGCTTTCTTT. Translation: CASRSGGVGTEAFF.

V usage is TRBV9 and J usage is TRBJ1-4, with TRBD1 as a possible D gene (5 bases). The V end was cut by 0 bases, the J end by 0 bases, with 9 bases between. Germline CDR1 reads SGDLS; CDR2 reads YYNGEE. This CDR3 has 16 amino acids. Here the CDR3 DNA reads TGTGCCAGCAGCGTAGAACAGGCTGCAACTAATGAAAAACTGTTTTTT. This translates into CASSVEQAATNEKLFF.

In this sample, this clone turned up a few times. The V call is TRBV6-6, the J call TRBJ1-2, with 9 positions matching TRBD1. The J segment lost 5 bases and the V segment lost 9 bases, leaving 7 bases of the junction unmatched. This CDR3 has 13 residues. Per germline, CDR1 MNHNY and CDR2 SVGAGI (reference sequence). CDR3 sequence (DNA): TGTGCCAGTATACAGGGGGCCCGTTATGGCTACACCTTC. Its translation: CASIQGARYGYTF.

This clone was picked up a small number of times. The V gene is TRBV6-5, the J gene TRBJ2-1; 10 bases fit TRBD2. This CDR3 comprises 15 residues. With 1 base clipped from V and 8 bases from J, the junction kept 5 bases outside the gene matches. Germline values: CDR1 MNHEY, CDR2 SVGAGI. The CDR3 DNA reads TGTGCCAGCAGTTACTGGGCTAGCGGGAGTCATGAGCAGTTCTTC. Translated, it gives CASSYWASGSHEQFF.